This T cell receptor (beta chain) derives from a study of T cell responses to AZD1222 COVID-19 vaccine. CDR3 size: 16 residues. Germline V lookup: CDR1 MNHEY, CDR2 SVGAGI. J gave up 7 bases and V 4 bases, and 13 bases lay outside the gene matches. Profiled with immunoSEQ multiplex PCR; TCRdb holds only in-frame clones, not every one. The repertoire holds 100,000 to 120,000 clones, with about 90% as singletons. The TCR was taken from an adult who received the AZD1222 COVID-19 vaccine. The specimen comprised peripheral blood, sampled 28 days after the second AZD1222 dose. The chain employs TRBV6-5 and TRBJ2-7, with 10 positions matching TRBD1. CDR3 nucleotides: TGTGCCAGCAGTTTGAACCGACCGGGACAGGGGTGGGAGCAGTACTTC. Its protein product is CASSLNRPGQGWEQYF.